Listed below are T cell receptor beta chains from one sample, sequenced in a study of cytomegalovirus exposure and HLA in healthy donors. Repertoires were generated with immunoSEQ multiplex PCR, while TCRdb's copy carries only in-frame clones and drops some. The sample lists 170,000 or so clones; 80% to 85% were seen once. Input material: PBMCs. These receptors were collected from a woman in her late teens or twenties in good health and CMV-seropositive. The CDR3 runs from the conserved cysteine through the conserved F or W. Each record gives: V gene, J gene, clone size, D gene, CDR3 protein, CDR3 DNA. The D gene is left open where the match is weak. Only some rows state a clone size, as once, few, many or a class for expanded clones.

v_gene: TRBV5-1
j_gene: TRBJ2-7
abundance: NA
d_gene: TRBD1
CDR3aa: CASSRDRDLYF
CDR3nt: TGCGCCAGCAGCCGGGACAGGGATTTGTACTTC

v_gene: TRBV9
j_gene: TRBJ1-2
abundance: few
d_gene: NA
CDR3aa: CASSVLTRGEGYTF
CDR3nt: TGTGCCAGCAGCGTTCTAACCAGGGGAGAAGGCTACACCTTC

v_gene: TRBV4-2
j_gene: TRBJ2-1
abundance: NA
d_gene: TRBD2
CDR3aa: CASSQGSLAGGLNEQFF
CDR3nt: TGTGCCAGCAGCCAAGGGTCACTAGCGGGGGGGCTAAATGAGCAGTTCTTC

v_gene: TRBV15
j_gene: TRBJ1-1
abundance: once
d_gene: TRBD1
CDR3aa: CATSRDQGARAFF
CDR3nt: TGTGCCACCAGCAGAGATCAGGGGGCGCGGGCTTTCTTT

v_gene: TRBV13
j_gene: TRBJ1-6
abundance: NA
d_gene: NA
CDR3aa: CASSLGQPQNSPLHF
CDR3nt: TGTGCCAGCAGCCTGGGACAACCTCAGAATTCACCCCTCCACTTT

v_gene: TRBV11-2
j_gene: TRBJ2-1
abundance: NA
d_gene: TRBD2
CDR3aa: CASSGPGGSYNEQFF
CDR3nt: TGTGCCAGCAGCGGCCCGGGGGGCTCCTACAATGAGCAGTTCTTC

v_gene: TRBV11-3
j_gene: TRBJ2-4
abundance: NA
d_gene: NA
CDR3aa: CASPPGIQYF
CDR3nt: TGTGCCAGTCCACCAGGCATTCAGTACTTC

v_gene: TRBV7-8
j_gene: TRBJ1-5
abundance: NA
d_gene: NA
CDR3aa: CASSPQFSNQPQHF
CDR3nt: TGTGCCAGCAGCCCCCAGTTTAGCAATCAGCCCCAGCATTTT

v_gene: TRBV6-1
j_gene: TRBJ1-4
abundance: once
d_gene: TRBD1
CDR3aa: CASRPDRGRNEKLFF
CDR3nt: TGTGCCAGCAGACCGGACAGGGGGAGAAATGAAAAACTGTTTTTT

v_gene: TRBV12-5
j_gene: TRBJ1-2
abundance: NA
d_gene: NA
CDR3aa: CASGTGSFGYTF
CDR3nt: TGTGCTAGTGGGACAGGTTCCTTTGGCTACACCTTC

v_gene: TRBV28
j_gene: TRBJ2-7
abundance: NA
d_gene: TRBD1
CDR3aa: CASSSPGQGTYEQYF
CDR3nt: TGTGCCAGCAGTTCCCCGGGACAGGGAACCTACGAGCAGTACTTC

v_gene: TRBV5-1
j_gene: TRBJ2-7
abundance: NA
d_gene: TRBD2
CDR3aa: CASSLVASGSYEQYF
CDR3nt: TGCGCCAGCAGCTTGGTTGCTAGCGGCTCCTACGAGCAGTACTTC

v_gene: TRBV5-1
j_gene: TRBJ2-6
abundance: NA
d_gene: NA
CDR3aa: CASSSRGPGANVLTF
CDR3nt: TGCGCCAGCAGCTCCAGGGGCCCTGGGGCCAACGTCCTGACTTTC

v_gene: TRBV9
j_gene: TRBJ2-1
abundance: NA
d_gene: NA
CDR3aa: CASSARDNYNEQFF
CDR3nt: TGTGCCAGCAGCGCCCGGGACAACTACAATGAGCAGTTCTTC

v_gene: TRBV28
j_gene: TRBJ2-7
abundance: NA
d_gene: TRBD1
CDR3aa: CASSLPLTGTGLDEQYF
CDR3nt: TGTGCCAGCAGTTTGCCCTTGACCGGGACAGGGTTGGACGAGCAGTACTTC

v_gene: TRBV4-2
j_gene: TRBJ1-6
abundance: NA
d_gene: NA
CDR3aa: CASSQLLEQGFYNSPLHF
CDR3nt: TGTGCCAGCAGCCAACTACTCGAACAGGGATTCTATAATTCACCCCTCCACTTT

v_gene: TRBV4-1
j_gene: TRBJ2-7
abundance: NA
d_gene: TRBD1
CDR3aa: CASSRQTSGQGGYEQYF
CDR3nt: TGCGCCAGCAGCCGCCAAACCTCGGGACAGGGAGGGTACGAGCAGTACTTC

v_gene: TRBV11-2
j_gene: TRBJ2-1
abundance: NA
d_gene: TRBD1
CDR3aa: CASSLVLPRDRGGYNEQFF
CDR3nt: TGTGCCAGCAGCTTAGTCCTACCCCGGGACAGGGGAGGGTACAATGAGCAGTTCTTC

v_gene: TRBV7-7
j_gene: TRBJ2-7
abundance: NA
d_gene: NA
CDR3aa: CASSLGSAGSYEQYF
CDR3nt: TGTGCCAGCAGCTTAGGATCGGCAGGCTCCTACGAGCAGTACTTC

v_gene: TRBV6-6
j_gene: TRBJ1-1
abundance: NA
d_gene: NA
CDR3aa: CASSYSTGEGTEAFF
CDR3nt: TGTGCCAGCAGTTACTCGACGGGGGAGGGGACTGAAGCTTTCTTT

v_gene: TRBV4-1
j_gene: TRBJ2-7
abundance: few
d_gene: NA
CDR3aa: CASSQVGSYEQYF
CDR3nt: TGCGCCAGCAGCCAAGTCGGCTCCTACGAGCAGTACTTC

v_gene: TRBV6-4
j_gene: TRBJ2-6
abundance: many
d_gene: NA
CDR3aa: CASSDRGGANVLTF
CDR3nt: TGTGCCAGCAGTGACAGGGGTGGGGCCAACGTCCTGACTTTC

v_gene: TRBV4-2
j_gene: TRBJ2-7
abundance: NA
d_gene: TRBD2
CDR3aa: CASSPHSSGGAYEQYF
CDR3nt: TGTGCCAGCAGCCCACATTCTAGCGGGGGGGCCTACGAGCAGTACTTC

v_gene: TRBV14
j_gene: TRBJ1-2
abundance: NA
d_gene: TRBD1
CDR3aa: CAREIRGPGGYTF
CDR3nt: TGTGCCAGGGAAATCAGGGGGCCGGGCGGCTACACCTTC

v_gene: TRBV6-6
j_gene: TRBJ2-3
abundance: NA
d_gene: TRBD2
CDR3aa: CASGLAGNTDTQYF
CDR3nt: TGTGCCAGCGGACTAGCGGGAAACACAGATACGCAGTATTTT

v_gene: TRBV27
j_gene: TRBJ2-7
abundance: few
d_gene: TRBD2
CDR3aa: CASRALAGGYEQYF
CDR3nt: TGTGCCAGCAGAGCACTAGCGGGGGGATACGAGCAGTACTTC

v_gene: TRBV6-5
j_gene: TRBJ1-2
abundance: NA
d_gene: NA
CDR3aa: CASSYGQANGYTF
CDR3nt: TGTGCCAGCAGTTACGGGCAGGCCAATGGCTACACCTTC

v_gene: TRBV2
j_gene: TRBJ1-6
abundance: few
d_gene: NA
CDR3aa: CASSLDFNSPLHF
CDR3nt: TGTGCCAGCAGTCTCGACTTCAATTCACCCCTCCACTTT

v_gene: TRBV29-1
j_gene: TRBJ2-7
abundance: NA
d_gene: TRBD1
CDR3aa: CSGSGTAEAEQYF
CDR3nt: TGCAGCGGCTCCGGGACAGCAGAAGCGGAGCAGTACTTC

v_gene: TRBV5-1
j_gene: TRBJ2-2
abundance: NA
d_gene: TRBD1
CDR3aa: CATRQGSNTGELFF
CDR3nt: TGCGCCACCAGACAGGGATCGAACACCGGGGAGCTGTTTTTT

v_gene: TRBV5-1
j_gene: TRBJ1-1
abundance: NA
d_gene: TRBD1
CDR3aa: CASRYGQAPKTNTEAFF
CDR3nt: TGCGCCAGCAGGTATGGACAGGCACCTAAAACAAACACTGAAGCTTTCTTT

v_gene: TRBV29-1
j_gene: TRBJ2-7
abundance: NA
d_gene: NA
CDR3aa: CSVDPRGGGDEQYF
CDR3nt: TGCAGCGTTGACCCACGGGGCGGGGGCGACGAGCAGTACTTC

v_gene: TRBV7-2
j_gene: TRBJ1-6
abundance: once
d_gene: NA
CDR3aa: CASSPRVGNSPLHF
CDR3nt: TGTGCCAGCAGCCCCCGGGTTGGTAATTCACCCCTCCACTTT

v_gene: TRBV6-1
j_gene: TRBJ1-6
abundance: few
d_gene: TRBD1
CDR3aa: CASSERGQYNSPLHF
CDR3nt: TGTGCCAGCAGTGAAAGGGGACAGTATAATTCACCCCTCCACTTT

v_gene: TRBV7-9
j_gene: TRBJ2-1
abundance: NA
d_gene: TRBD1
CDR3aa: CASSLGGQGVNEQFF
CDR3nt: TGTGCCAGCAGCTTAGGGGGACAGGGCGTCAATGAGCAGTTCTTC

v_gene: TRBV5-4
j_gene: TRBJ2-1
abundance: NA
d_gene: NA
CDR3aa: CASSSPRGVDEQFF
CDR3nt: TGTGCCAGCAGCTCTCCCCGGGGAGTCGATGAGCAGTTCTTC

v_gene: TRBV13
j_gene: TRBJ2-7
abundance: few
d_gene: NA
CDR3aa: CASSPQSRFIEQYF
CDR3nt: TGTGCCAGCAGCCCCCAAAGCCGATTCATCGAGCAGTACTTC

v_gene: TRBV18
j_gene: TRBJ2-3
abundance: NA
d_gene: TRBD2
CDR3aa: CASSPIRGEADTQYF
CDR3nt: TGTGCCAGCTCACCGATCCGGGGGGAGGCAGATACGCAGTATTTT

v_gene: TRBV9
j_gene: TRBJ2-1
abundance: few
d_gene: NA
CDR3aa: CASSVEEYNEQFF
CDR3nt: TGTGCCAGCAGCGTAGAGGAGTACAATGAGCAGTTCTTC

v_gene: TRBV4-2
j_gene: TRBJ2-7
abundance: NA
d_gene: NA
CDR3aa: CASSQEGGAAGKEYYEQYF
CDR3nt: TGTGCCAGCAGCCAAGAGGGGGGGGCAGCGGGGAAAGAATACTACGAGCAGTACTTC

v_gene: TRBV5-1
j_gene: TRBJ1-2
abundance: NA
d_gene: TRBD1
CDR3aa: CASSPGQGIYGYTF
CDR3nt: TGCGCCAGCAGCCCGGGACAGGGGATCTATGGCTACACCTTC

v_gene: TRBV6-1
j_gene: TRBJ1-6
abundance: NA
d_gene: NA
CDR3aa: CASKEVTNSPLHF
CDR3nt: TGTGCCAGCAAGGAGGTCACTAATTCACCCCTCCACTTT

v_gene: TRBV7-3
j_gene: TRBJ1-5
abundance: NA
d_gene: NA
CDR3aa: CASSLYRAILEYSNQPQHF
CDR3nt: TGTGCCAGCAGCCTTTACAGGGCGATCCTAGAGTATAGCAATCAGCCCCAGCATTTT

v_gene: TRBV10-3
j_gene: TRBJ2-7
abundance: NA
d_gene: TRBD2
CDR3aa: CAISGGYEQYF
CDR3nt: TGTGCCATCAGCGGGGGGTACGAGCAGTACTTC

v_gene: TRBV7-3
j_gene: TRBJ1-1
abundance: NA
d_gene: NA
CDR3aa: CASSRSGGSGTEAFF
CDR3nt: TGTGCCAGCAGCCGATCAGGAGGTAGCGGCACTGAAGCTTTCTTT

v_gene: TRBV27
j_gene: TRBJ1-3
abundance: NA
d_gene: NA
CDR3aa: CASSFLSGNTIYF
CDR3nt: TGTGCCAGCAGTTTTCTCTCTGGAAACACCATATATTTT

v_gene: TRBV5-1
j_gene: TRBJ2-3
abundance: NA
d_gene: TRBD2
CDR3aa: CASSLATGGGATDTQYF
CDR3nt: TGCGCCAGCAGCTTGGCCACGGGCGGGGGGGCCACAGATACGCAGTATTTT

v_gene: TRBV6-1
j_gene: TRBJ1-1
abundance: NA
d_gene: TRBD1
CDR3aa: CASRGQGLNTEAFF
CDR3nt: TGTGCCAGCAGGGGACAGGGGCTGAACACTGAAGCTTTCTTT

v_gene: TRBV5-1
j_gene: TRBJ2-3
abundance: NA
d_gene: TRBD2
CDR3aa: CASSLGSGMTTDTQYF
CDR3nt: TGCGCCAGCAGCTTGGGAAGCGGGATGACCACAGATACGCAGTATTTT

v_gene: TRBV5-1
j_gene: TRBJ2-1
abundance: NA
d_gene: NA
CDR3aa: CASSLGSHRASRDNEQFF
CDR3nt: TGCGCCAGCAGCTTGGGGTCCCACAGGGCAAGCCGAGACAATGAGCAGTTCTTC

v_gene: TRBV15
j_gene: TRBJ1-6
abundance: NA
d_gene: NA
CDR3aa: CATSRDFEGSPLHF
CDR3nt: TGTGCCACCAGCAGAGATTTTGAGGGTTCACCCCTCCACTTT

v_gene: TRBV7-8
j_gene: TRBJ2-2
abundance: once
d_gene: NA
CDR3aa: CASSLSVYAELFF
CDR3nt: TGTGCCAGCAGCTTAAGTGTCTACGCGGAGCTGTTTTTT

v_gene: TRBV9
j_gene: TRBJ1-1
abundance: NA
d_gene: NA
CDR3aa: CASSTSPGGTEAFF
CDR3nt: TGTGCCAGCAGCACCTCCCCGGGGGGGACTGAAGCTTTCTTT